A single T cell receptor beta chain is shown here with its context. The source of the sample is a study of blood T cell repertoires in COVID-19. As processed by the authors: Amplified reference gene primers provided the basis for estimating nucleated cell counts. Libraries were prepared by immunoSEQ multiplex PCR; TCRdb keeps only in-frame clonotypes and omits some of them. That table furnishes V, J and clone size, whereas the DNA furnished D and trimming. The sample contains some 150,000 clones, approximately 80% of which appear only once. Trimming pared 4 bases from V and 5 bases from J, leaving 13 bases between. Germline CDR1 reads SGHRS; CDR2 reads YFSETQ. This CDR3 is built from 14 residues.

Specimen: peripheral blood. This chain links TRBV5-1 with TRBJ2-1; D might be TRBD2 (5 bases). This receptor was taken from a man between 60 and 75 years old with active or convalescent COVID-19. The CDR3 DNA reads TGCGCCAGCAGCCTCCAGACTACCAACAATGAGCAGTTCTTC. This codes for CASSLQTTNNEQFF.